This T cell receptor (beta chain) is from a study of blood T cell repertoires in COVID-19. Study-level information: Acute-phase and convalescent COVID-19 samples originated in the United States, Italy and Spain. T cells, B-cell-depleted T cells, or PBMCs provided the cDNA or gDNA that served as material.

In regard to this clone: The sample contains more than one DNA sequence encoding this CDR3.

In the original processing: The authors estimated nucleated cell counts from reference gene primer amplification. Generated by immunoSEQ multiplex PCR, the TCRdb table keeps only in-frame clones and is missing some. That table is the source of V, J and clone size, and D and trimming were worked out from the DNA. The sample has about 350,000 clones, approximately 86% seen once; the top ten hold 7% to 7.5%. The CDR3 spans 16 residues. Germline CDR1 GTSNPN, CDR2 SVGIG (reference sequence). V was cut by 2 bases and J by 10 bases, with 24 bases left in between. Seattle patients were enrolled while actively infected and followed longitudinally.

Sequencing used peripheral blood. The V call is TRBV30, the J call TRBJ1-5; no clear D. The sequence was collected from a woman aged 55-69 years with COVID-19, enrolled during active disease. The CDR3 DNA reads as TGTGCCTGGAGTCCCCGTATAAGGTACGGGAGTCAACCCCAGCATTTT. It encodes CAWSPRIRYGSQPQHF.